The 22 T cell receptor beta chains reported below all come from one sample, sequenced in a study of early T cells in non-severe SARS-CoV-2 infection. One entry per CDR3 protein, called by TCRdb with MiXCR from the 5' RACE reads. The sample includes tens of thousands of distinct CDR3 sequences, around 7% of them seen just once. The source was whole blood, collected at baseline. These TCRs come from an adult who was a healthcare worker with PCR-confirmed SARS-CoV-2 infection or an uninfected control (not recorded which).

This clonotype came up many times. The V call is TRBV29-1, the J call TRBJ2-3; no definite D call. The CDR3 totals 12 residues. V was clipped by 5 bases and J by 4 bases, with 10 bases between them. From germline, CDR1 is SQVTM and CDR2 ANQGSEA. The CDR3 nucleotides read TGCAGCGTTTATGAGCTGGCAGATACGCAGTATTTT. Translating it yields CSVYELADTQYF.

V is TRBV20-1 and J is TRBJ1-3, with D perhaps TRBD1 (6 bases). V shed 6 bases and J shed 3 bases, with 12 bases lying between them. CDR3 size: 13 residues. Germline V gene sequence: CDR1 DFQATT, CDR2 SNEGSKA (reference sequence). As DNA, the CDR3 is TGCAGTGCCTTGAGAGGGGGTGGAAACACCATATATTTT. As protein: CSALRGGGNTIYF.

This clonotype appeared many times. The J gene is TRBJ2-4, the V gene TRBV7-2; TRBD1 might be the D (5 bases). Germline assignment: CDR1 SGHTA and CDR2 FQGNSA. CDR3 length: 17 residues. V was cut by 4 bases and J by 0 bases, with 16 bases left in between. The CDR3 here is CASSSTPPGIAKNIQYF. The CDR3, as DNA: TGTGCCAGCAGCTCGACTCCACCAGGGATAGCCAAAAACATTCAGTACTTC.

Concerning this clonotype: This may arise from a read error, as a much more abundant clone is one base away. The chain combines TRBV29-1 with TRBJ2-5; D ambiguous. Trimming shortened V by 2 bases and J by 5 bases, and 9 bases separated the two germline ends. Germline values: CDR1 SQVTM, CDR2 ANQGSEA. This CDR3 comprises 12 residues. The DNA of the CDR3 is TGCAGCGTTGAATGGGTACCCGAGACCCAGTACTTC. It codes for CSVEWVPETQYF. The full variable domain, in which reference TRBV29-1 and TRBJ2-5 provide the parts outside the CDR3, is SAVISQKPSRDICQRGTSLTIQCQVDSQVTMMFWYRQQPGQSLTLIATANQGSEATYESGFVIDKFPISRPNLTFSTLTVSNMSPEDSSIYLCSVEWVPETQYFGPGTRLLVL.

This clonotype was seen many times. The rearrangement joins TRBV12-3 or TRBV12-4 to TRBJ2-1; TRBD2 matches 7 bases. This CDR3 spans 13 amino acids. V was clipped by 2 bases and J by 8 bases; unmatched bases: 3. CDR3 in DNA: TGTGCCAGCAGTTTAATGGGGGGGGATGAGCAGTTCTTC. Translation gives CASSLMGGDEQFF.

At least ten counts were recorded for this clonotype. The chain uses TRBV6-4 and TRBJ2-1; D possibly matches TRBD1 or TRBD2 (6 bases each). V was cut by 3 bases and J by 5 bases, with 14 bases left in between. The CDR3 has 15 amino acids. CDR1 MRHNA and CDR2 SNTAGT come from the germline V gene. Written as DNA, the CDR3 is TGTGCCAGCAGTGATGAGGGGGGCCGGCACAATGAGCAGTTCTTC. Its translation: CASSDEGGRHNEQFF.

This clonotype has more than one count but fewer than ten. This chain connects TRBV19 to TRBJ1-6; D call uncertain. The germline V gene encodes CDR1 LNHDA and CDR2 SQIVND (reference sequence). The CDR3 extends over 15 amino acids. V was pared by 6 bases and J by 6 bases, with 15 bases between. CDR3 sequence reads: CASSSLWTANSPLHF. CDR3 DNA: TGTGCCAGTAGCAGCCTTTGGACGGCTAATTCACCCCTCCACTTT. The full variable domain, in which reference TRBV19 and TRBJ1-6 provide the parts outside the CDR3, is DGGITQSPKYLFRKEGQNVTLSCEQNLNHDAMYWYRQDPGQGLRLIYYSQIVNDFQKGDIAEGYSVSREKKESFPLTVTSAQKNPTAFYLCASSSLWTANSPLHFGNGTRLTVT.

This clonotype was counted a few times. The chain employs TRBV1 and TRBJ2-5; the D call TRBD2 from the table was never checked on the DNA. TRBV1 is tagged as a pseudogene. This CDR3 spans 16 amino acids. CDR3 in amino acids: CTSSFPGLTYPETQYF. CDR3 DNA sequence: TGCACCAGCAGTTTCCCGGGACTGACATATCCGGAGACCCAGTACTTC.

Ten or more counts support this clonotype. This chain uses TRBV28 with TRBJ1-6; 7 bases are shared with TRBD1. After removal of 9 bases from V and 7 bases from J, the junction contained 9 bases not matched to a gene. Germline-derived CDR1 and CDR2 are MDHEN and SYDVKM. The CDR3 contains 14 residues. DNA for the CDR3: TGTGCCAGTTTTCAGGGACAGCTAAATTCACCCCTCCACTTT. It yields the protein CASFQGQLNSPLHF.

This clonotype has a count of ten or more. J is TRBJ2-4 and V is TRBV7-9; D is unclear. V shed 1 base and J shed 0 bases, with 13 bases lying between them. The CDR3 covers 17 residues. Germline lookup yields CDR1 SEHNR and CDR2 FQNEAQ (reference sequence). Written as DNA, the CDR3 is TGTGCCAGCAGCTTAGGGGTAGGCCCCCGAGCCAAAAACATTCAGTACTTC. This encodes CASSLGVGPRAKNIQYF.

V and J are TRBV2 and TRBJ2-6; 7 bases match TRBD2. The germline gives CDR1 SNHLY, CDR2 FYNNEI. There are 16 residues in the CDR3. J was trimmed by 0 bases and V by 7 bases; bases with no gene match: 6. The CDR3 sequence is CASTWGGSSGANVLTF. CDR3 nucleotide sequence: TGTGCCAGCACTTGGGGGGGATCCTCTGGGGCCAACGTCCTGACTTTC.

This clonotype turned up a few times. The rearrangement links TRBV2 to TRBJ2-7; D is undetermined. V lost 7 bases to trimming and J lost 7 bases, with 14 bases between them. This CDR3 contains 12 residues. Germline values: CDR1 SNHLY, CDR2 FYNNEI. The CDR3, as DNA: TGTGCCAGCACCGCAGAGACTCGTGAGCAGTACTTC. Translated, it gives CASTAETREQYF.

This clonotype was found a few times. The rearrangement joins TRBV20-1 to TRBJ2-7; 7 nucleotides align to TRBD1. The V gene's germline CDR1 is DFQATT and CDR2 SNEGSKA (reference sequence). The CDR3 runs 13 residues. V dropped 6 bases and J dropped 3; count of bases not matched to a gene: 8. CDR3 sequence (DNA): TGCAGTGCGTTACCGGGACAGTACTACGAGCAGTACTTC. Amino acids: CSALPGQYYEQYF.

This clonotype was seen at least ten times. This chain links TRBV20-1 with TRBJ2-7, with no clear D. The CDR3 sequence is 12 residues long. Germline V gene lookup returns CDR1 DFQATT and CDR2 SNEGSKA (reference sequence). Trimming removed 4 bases from V and 4 bases from J, with 11 bases in between. CDR3 sequence: CSATSDVYEQYF. DNA of the CDR3: TGCAGTGCTACTAGTGACGTATACGAGCAGTACTTC.

In DNA, the CDR3 is TGTGCCAGCACCGGGGTATCTGGAAACATTCAGTACTTC. Encoded protein: CASTGVSGNIQYF. The genes are TRBV6-1 and TRBJ2-4, with TRBD2 as a possible D gene (5 bases). The germline CDR1 and CDR2 sequences are MNHNS and SASEGT. Trimming cost V 7 bases and J 6 bases, with 13 bases left between them. This CDR3 has 13 residues.

The CDR3 loop is CASSPWGGQNNEQFF. DNA for the CDR3: TGCGCCAGCAGCCCTTGGGGGGGCCAGAACAATGAGCAGTTCTTC. The rearrangement joins TRBV5-1 to TRBJ2-1, with D maybe TRBD2 (7 bases). From germline, CDR1 is SGHRS and CDR2 YFSETQ. This CDR3 comprises 15 residues. Trimming pared 4 bases from V and 5 bases from J, leaving 16 bases between. The full variable domain, with the rest looked up from reference TRBV5-1 and TRBJ2-1, is KAGVTQTPRYLIKTRGQQVTLSCSPISGHRSVSWYQQTPGQGLQFLFEYFSETQRNKGNFPGRFSGRQFSNSRSEMNVSTLELGDSALYLCASSPWGGQNNEQFFGPGTRLTVL.

This clonotype has ten or more counts. The chain recombines TRBV3-1 with TRBJ1-1, with 7 bases identical to TRBD1. The CDR3 spans 14 residues. The junction had 9 bases not matched to a gene; V was cut back by 0 bases and J by 11 bases. The germline V gene encodes CDR1 LGHDT and CDR2 YNNKEL (reference sequence). The CDR3 sequence is CASSQDRGGGSAFF. CDR3 nucleotides: TGTGCCAGCAGCCAAGATCGGGGAGGGGGCTCGGCTTTCTTT. Combining the CDR3 with reference TRBV3-1 and TRBJ1-1 gives the whole variable domain DTAVSQTPKYLVTQMGNDKSIKCEQNLGHDTMYWYKQDSKKFLKIMFSYNNKELIINETVPNRFSPKSPDKAHLNLHINSLELGDSAVYFCASSQDRGGGSAFFGQGTRLTVV.

The table lists this clonotype with many counts. The rearrangement joins TRBV6-2 or TRBV6-3 to TRBJ1-2, with TRBD1 identical over 7 bases. Trimming took 4 bases from V and 6 from J; bases not matched to a gene: 8. Germline lookup yields CDR1 MNHEY and CDR2 SVGEGT. This CDR3 has 14 amino acids. The CDR3, as DNA: TGTGCCAGCAGTTCCCGCCTGACAGGGCATGGCTACACCTTC. This sequence encodes CASSSRLTGHGYTF.

This clonotype has only a few counts. The chain carries TRBV7-9 and TRBJ2-2; D is unresolved. The CDR3 runs to 14 residues. V gave up 2 bases and J gave up 1 base, with 5 bases separating them. Germline CDR1 and CDR2: SEHNR and FQNEAQ (reference sequence). The DNA for the CDR3 is TGTGCCAGCAGCTTATCTCAGAACACCGGGGAGCTGTTTTTT. It translates to CASSLSQNTGELFF. Using reference TRBV7-9 and TRBJ2-2 for the parts outside the CDR3, the full variable domain is DTGVSQNPRHKITKRGQNVTFRCDPISEHNRLYWYRQTLGQGPEFLTYFQNEAQLEKSRLLSDRFSAERPKGSFSTLEIQRTEQGDSAMYLCASSLSQNTGELFFGEGSRLTVL.

This clonotype was seen many times. The chain uses TRBV29-1 and TRBJ1-1, with D tentatively TRBD1 (5 bases). Trimming pared 6 bases from V and 5 bases from J, leaving 16 bases between. The V gene's germline CDR1 is SQVTM and CDR2 ANQGSEA. The CDR3 has 13 amino acids. CDR3 DNA: TGCAGCGTGGTACCGGGGGGAGGAACTGAAGCTTTCTTT. It specifies CSVVPGGGTEAFF.

This clonotype was observed at least ten times. The chain couples TRBV29-1 to TRBJ2-5; D call uncertain. CDR3 size: 12 residues. V gave up 4 bases and J gave up 1 base, with 7 bases separating them. Germline V gene sequence: CDR1 SQVTM, CDR2 ANQGSEA. CDR3 residues: CSVVSFQETQYF. As DNA, the CDR3 is TGCAGCGTTGTCAGTTTCCAAGAGACCCAGTACTTC.

This clonotype has a count of ten or more. The V call is TRBV12-3 or TRBV12-4, the J call TRBJ2-1; 7 bases align to TRBD2. The CDR3 length is 17 residues. After removal of 5 bases from V and 0 bases from J, the junction contained 10 bases not matched to a gene. Here the CDR3 reads CASSPRGGESSYNEQFF. The CDR3 nucleotides read TGTGCCAGCAGTCCCCGGGGAGGGGAGAGCTCCTACAATGAGCAGTTCTTC.